Following are 5 T cell receptor beta chains from one sample sequenced in a study of cytomegalovirus exposure and HLA in healthy donors. This PCR relied on a set of 60 Vbeta primers and 13 Jbeta primers. Libraries were prepared by immunoSEQ multiplex PCR; TCRdb keeps only in-frame clonotypes and omits some of them. The sample includes approximately 160,000 clones, over 60% seen only once; the top ten take 1.5% to 2%. Sample: PBMCs. These receptor sequences come from a woman in her 30s in good health and CMV-seronegative.

The V call is TRBV28, the J call TRBJ1-4; 7 bases align to TRBD1. Trimming removed 2 bases from V and 8 bases from J; junction bases left unmatched: 5. Germline CDR1 reads MDHEN; CDR2 reads SYDVKM. The CDR3 is 14 residues long. The chain's CDR3 is CASSLLQGREKLFF. In DNA form, the CDR3 reads TGTGCCAGCAGTTTACTACAGGGGAGGGAAAAACTGTTTTTT.

The chain carries TRBV27 and TRBJ1-5; no clear D gene. V gave up 9 bases and J gave up 5 bases, with 17 bases separating them. The length of the CDR3 is 14 residues. Germline CDR1 reads MNHEY; CDR2 reads SMNVEV (reference sequence). CDR3 sequence (DNA): TGTGCCAGACGGCCGCCCCCGAGGGATCAGCCCCAGCATTTT. Amino acid sequence: CARRPPPRDQPQHF.

V gene TRBV6-4 combines with J gene TRBJ1-6; D gene uncertain. Germline assignment: CDR1 MRHNA and CDR2 SNTAGT. Trimming removed 6 bases at V and 0 bases at J, with 9 bases between. The CDR3 is 15 amino acids. The chain's CDR3 is CASREASSYNSPLHF. The CDR3, as DNA: TGTGCCAGCAGGGAAGCGAGCTCCTATAATTCACCCCTCCACTTT.

This clone has only a few counts. This chain connects TRBV6-5 to TRBJ1-5; no firm D call. The germline gives CDR1 MNHEY, CDR2 SVGAGI. The CDR3 contains 13 residues. V gave up 5 bases and J gave up 5 bases, with 10 bases separating them. The CDR3 DNA is TGTGCCAGCAGTGAGGGTTGGGATCAGCCCCAGCATTTT. Protein: CASSEGWDQPQHF.

The chain carries TRBV7-8 and TRBJ2-7, with TRBD2 as a possible D gene (6 bases). CDR1 and CDR2 (germline): SGHVS, FQNEAQ. This CDR3 spans 17 amino acids. V lost 3 bases and J lost 0, with 18 bases in between. This CDR3 reads CASSFTTSASTSYEQYF. CDR3 sequence (DNA): TGTGCCAGCAGCTTTACGACTAGTGCCTCTACCTCCTACGAGCAGTACTTC.